This T cell receptor beta chain was retrieved from a study of T cell changes during pregnancy in multiple sclerosis. Trimming took off 1 base at V and 6 bases at J, with 10 bases between the two ends. This CDR3 is built from 14 residues. Germline V lookup: CDR1 MNHNS, CDR2 SASEGT. Clones were sequenced by immunoSEQ multiplex PCR, and TCRdb holds only the in-frame ones, with some missing. Of over 55,000 clones in the sample, 92% are singletons; the top ten hold approximately 2.3%. In this sample, this clone turned up a few times. The chain combines TRBV6-1 with TRBJ2-1; D gene ambiguous. Material: peripheral blood, obtained in the first trimester of pregnancy. This receptor was taken from a female donor with multiple sclerosis, enrolled in a pregnancy study. The CDR3 reads CASSEDIFSNEQFF. Written as DNA, the CDR3 is TGTGCCAGCAGTGAAGACATTTTCTCCAATGAGCAGTTCTTC.